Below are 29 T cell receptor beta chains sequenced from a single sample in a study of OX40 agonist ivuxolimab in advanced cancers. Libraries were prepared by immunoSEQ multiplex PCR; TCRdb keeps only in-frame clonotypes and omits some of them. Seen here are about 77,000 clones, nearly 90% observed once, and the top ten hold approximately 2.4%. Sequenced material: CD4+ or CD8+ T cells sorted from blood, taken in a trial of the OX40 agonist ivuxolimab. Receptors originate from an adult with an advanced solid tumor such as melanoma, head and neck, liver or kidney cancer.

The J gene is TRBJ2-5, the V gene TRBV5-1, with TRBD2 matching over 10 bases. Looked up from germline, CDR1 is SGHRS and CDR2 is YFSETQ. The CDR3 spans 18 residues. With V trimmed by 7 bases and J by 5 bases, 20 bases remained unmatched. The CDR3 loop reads CASSPEAGGRGYVETQYF. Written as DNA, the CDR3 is TGCGCCAGCTCTCCCGAAGCGGGAGGGAGGGGGTATGTGGAGACCCAGTACTTC.

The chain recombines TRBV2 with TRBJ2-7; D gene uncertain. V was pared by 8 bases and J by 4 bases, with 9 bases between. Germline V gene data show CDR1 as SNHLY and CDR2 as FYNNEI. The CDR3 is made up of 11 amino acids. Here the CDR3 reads CASRQAYEQYF. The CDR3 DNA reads TGTGCCAGCCGCCAAGCATACGAGCAGTACTTC.

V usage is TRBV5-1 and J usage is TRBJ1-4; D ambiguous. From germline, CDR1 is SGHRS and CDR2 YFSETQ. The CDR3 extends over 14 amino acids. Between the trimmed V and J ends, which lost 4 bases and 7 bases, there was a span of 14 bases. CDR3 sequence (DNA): TGCGCCAGCAGCCCAAACCTAGACACTGAAAAACTGTTTTTT. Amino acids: CASSPNLDTEKLFF.

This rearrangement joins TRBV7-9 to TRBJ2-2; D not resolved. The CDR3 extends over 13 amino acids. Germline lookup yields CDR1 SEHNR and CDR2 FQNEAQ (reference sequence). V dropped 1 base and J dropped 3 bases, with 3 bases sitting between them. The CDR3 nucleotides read TGTGCCAGCAGCTTAGAAGACACCGGGGAGCTGTTTTTT. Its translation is CASSLEDTGELFF.

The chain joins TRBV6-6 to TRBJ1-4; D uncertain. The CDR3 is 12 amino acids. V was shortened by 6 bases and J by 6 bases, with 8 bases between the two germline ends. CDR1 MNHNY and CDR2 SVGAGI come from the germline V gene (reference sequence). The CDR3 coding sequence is TGTGCCAGCAGCCCACTGTATGAAAAACTGTTTTTT. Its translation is CASSPLYEKLFF.

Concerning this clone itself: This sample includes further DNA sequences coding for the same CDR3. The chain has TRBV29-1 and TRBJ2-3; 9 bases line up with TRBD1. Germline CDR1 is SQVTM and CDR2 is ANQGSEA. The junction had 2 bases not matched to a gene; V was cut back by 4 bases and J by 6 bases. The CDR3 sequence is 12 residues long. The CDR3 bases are TGCAGCGTTGGACAGGGGGGGGATACGCAGTATTTT. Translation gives CSVGQGGDTQYF.

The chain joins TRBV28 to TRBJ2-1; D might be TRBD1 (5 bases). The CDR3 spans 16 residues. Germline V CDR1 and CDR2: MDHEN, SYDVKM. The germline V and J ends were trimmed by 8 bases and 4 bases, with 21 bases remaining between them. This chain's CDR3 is CASLGAAPVFYNEQFF. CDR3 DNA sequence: TGTGCCAGCTTAGGGGCAGCCCCTGTTTTTTACAATGAGCAGTTCTTC.

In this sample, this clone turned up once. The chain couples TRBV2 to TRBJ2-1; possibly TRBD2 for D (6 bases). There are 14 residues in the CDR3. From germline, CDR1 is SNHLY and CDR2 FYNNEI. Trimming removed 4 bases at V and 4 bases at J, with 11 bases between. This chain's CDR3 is CASSVQLAYNEQFF. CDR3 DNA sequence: TGTGCCAGCAGTGTCCAACTAGCTTACAATGAGCAGTTCTTC.

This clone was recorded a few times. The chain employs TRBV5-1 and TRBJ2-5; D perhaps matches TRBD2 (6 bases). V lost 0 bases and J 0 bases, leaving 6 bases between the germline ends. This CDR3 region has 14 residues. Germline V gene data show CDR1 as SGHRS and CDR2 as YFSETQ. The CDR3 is CASSLGGDQETQYF. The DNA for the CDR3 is TGCGCCAGCAGCTTGGGGGGGGACCAAGAGACCCAGTACTTC.

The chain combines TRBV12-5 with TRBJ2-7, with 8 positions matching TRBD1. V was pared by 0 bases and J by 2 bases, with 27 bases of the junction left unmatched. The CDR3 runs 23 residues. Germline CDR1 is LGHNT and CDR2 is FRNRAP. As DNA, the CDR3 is TGTGCTAGTGGTTTGGTAAAAAAGACGGGGACAGGCCAAAAAAGCCCCTTCCCCTACGAGCAGTACTTC. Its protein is CASGLVKKTGTGQKSPFPYEQYF.

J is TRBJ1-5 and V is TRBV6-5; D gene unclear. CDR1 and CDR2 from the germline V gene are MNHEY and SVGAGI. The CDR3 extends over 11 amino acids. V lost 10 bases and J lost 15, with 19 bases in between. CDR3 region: CAIAIPGPRHF. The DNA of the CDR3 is TGTGCCATCGCGATACCGGGCCCCAGGCATTTT.

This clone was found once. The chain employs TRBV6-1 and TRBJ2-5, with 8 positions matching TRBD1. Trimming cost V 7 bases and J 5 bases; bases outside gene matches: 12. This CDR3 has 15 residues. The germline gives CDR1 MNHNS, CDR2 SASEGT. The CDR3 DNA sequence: TGTGCCAGCACTGGACTCGCAGGGGGCGGGGAGACCCAGTACTTC. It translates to CASTGLAGGGETQYF.

The CDR3: CASSPQGETQYF. The CDR3 DNA reads TGTGCCAGCAGCCCCCAGGGTGAGACCCAGTACTTC. J is TRBJ2-5 and V is TRBV7-9; TRBD1 might be the D (5 bases). This CDR3 comprises 12 residues. V was clipped by 5 bases and J by 5 bases, with 9 bases between them. CDR1 SEHNR and CDR2 FQNEAQ come from the germline V gene (reference sequence).

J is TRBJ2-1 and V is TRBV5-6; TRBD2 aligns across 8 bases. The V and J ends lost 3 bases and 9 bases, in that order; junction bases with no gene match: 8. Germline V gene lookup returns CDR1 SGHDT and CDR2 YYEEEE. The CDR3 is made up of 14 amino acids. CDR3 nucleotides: TGTGCCAGCAGCTCCAGCGGGAGTGTCGGTGAGCAGTTCTTC. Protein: CASSSSGSVGEQFF.

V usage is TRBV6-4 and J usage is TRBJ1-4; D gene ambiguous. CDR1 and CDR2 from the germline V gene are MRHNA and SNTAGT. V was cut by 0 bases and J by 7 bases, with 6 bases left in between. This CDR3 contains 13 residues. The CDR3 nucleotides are TGTGCCAGCAGTGACTCGAACGGTGAAAAACTGTTTTTT. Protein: CASSDSNGEKLFF.

The CDR3 sequence is CATKPTGSYYEQYF. The CDR3 coding sequence is TGTGCCACCAAACCGACAGGTTCTTACTACGAGCAGTACTTC. V gene TRBV19 combines with J gene TRBJ2-7; weak D call: TRBD1 (6 bases). Germline V CDR1 and CDR2: LNHDA, SQIVND (reference sequence). The CDR3 totals 14 residues. Deletions cut 10 bases from V and 3 bases from J, with 19 bases between.

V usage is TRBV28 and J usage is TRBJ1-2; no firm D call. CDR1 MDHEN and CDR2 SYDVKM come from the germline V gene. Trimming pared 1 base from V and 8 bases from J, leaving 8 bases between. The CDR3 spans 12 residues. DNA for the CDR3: TGTGCCAGCAGTTTATTAAATCGGGGCTACACCTTC. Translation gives CASSLLNRGYTF.

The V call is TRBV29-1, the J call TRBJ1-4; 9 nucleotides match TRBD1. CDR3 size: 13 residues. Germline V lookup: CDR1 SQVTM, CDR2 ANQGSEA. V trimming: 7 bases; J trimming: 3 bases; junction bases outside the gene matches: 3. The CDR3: CSGGQGSNEKLFF. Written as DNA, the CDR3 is TGCAGCGGTGGACAGGGGTCTAATGAAAAACTGTTTTTT.

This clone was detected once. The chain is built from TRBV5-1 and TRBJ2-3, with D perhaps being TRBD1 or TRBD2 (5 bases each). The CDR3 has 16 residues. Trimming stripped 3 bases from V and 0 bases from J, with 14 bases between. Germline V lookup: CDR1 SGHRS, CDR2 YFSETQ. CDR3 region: CASSSGTYASTDTQYF. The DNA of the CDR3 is TGCGCCAGCAGCTCCGGGACGTACGCTAGCACAGATACGCAGTATTTT.

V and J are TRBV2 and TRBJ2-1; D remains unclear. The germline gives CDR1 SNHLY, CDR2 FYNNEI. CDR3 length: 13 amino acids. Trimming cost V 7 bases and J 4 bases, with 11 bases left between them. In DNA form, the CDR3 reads TGTGCCAGCAATTCCCCTAGATACAATGAGCAGTTCTTC. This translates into CASNSPRYNEQFF.

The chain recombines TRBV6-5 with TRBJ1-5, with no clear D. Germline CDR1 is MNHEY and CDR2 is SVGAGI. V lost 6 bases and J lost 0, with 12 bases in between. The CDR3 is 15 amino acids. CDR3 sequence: CASRTDLYSNQPQHF. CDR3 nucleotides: TGTGCCAGCAGGACGGACCTTTATAGCAATCAGCCCCAGCATTTT.

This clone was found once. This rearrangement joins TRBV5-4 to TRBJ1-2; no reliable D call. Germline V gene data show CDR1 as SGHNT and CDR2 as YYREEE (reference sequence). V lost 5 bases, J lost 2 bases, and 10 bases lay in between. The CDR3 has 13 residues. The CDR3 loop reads CASSPDKNYGYTF. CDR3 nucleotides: TGTGCCAGCAGTCCTGACAAAAACTATGGCTACACCTTC.

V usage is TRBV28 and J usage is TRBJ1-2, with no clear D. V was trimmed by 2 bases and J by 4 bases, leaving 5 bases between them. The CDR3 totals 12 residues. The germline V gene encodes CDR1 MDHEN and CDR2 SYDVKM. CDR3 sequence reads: CASSLRTYGYTF. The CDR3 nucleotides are TGTGCCAGCAGTTTACGAACCTATGGCTACACCTTC.

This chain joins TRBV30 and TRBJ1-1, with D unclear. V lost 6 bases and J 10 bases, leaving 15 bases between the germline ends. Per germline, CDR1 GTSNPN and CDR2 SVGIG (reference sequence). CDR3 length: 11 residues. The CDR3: CACNQGARAFF. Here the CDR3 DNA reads TGTGCCTGTAACCAAGGTGCTAGAGCTTTCTTT.

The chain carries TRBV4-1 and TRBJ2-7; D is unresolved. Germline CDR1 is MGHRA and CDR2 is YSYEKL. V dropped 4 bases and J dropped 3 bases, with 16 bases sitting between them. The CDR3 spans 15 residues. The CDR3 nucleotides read TGCGCCAGCAGCCCGAACTCCGTCGGTCTCTACGAGCAGTACTTC. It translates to CASSPNSVGLYEQYF.

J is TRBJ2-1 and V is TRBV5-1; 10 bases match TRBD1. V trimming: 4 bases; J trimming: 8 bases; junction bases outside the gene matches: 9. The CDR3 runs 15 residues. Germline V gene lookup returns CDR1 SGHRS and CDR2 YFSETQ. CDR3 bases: TGCGCCAGCAGCCCCGGGACAGGGGCTGGTGATGAGCAGTTCTTC. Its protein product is CASSPGTGAGDEQFF.

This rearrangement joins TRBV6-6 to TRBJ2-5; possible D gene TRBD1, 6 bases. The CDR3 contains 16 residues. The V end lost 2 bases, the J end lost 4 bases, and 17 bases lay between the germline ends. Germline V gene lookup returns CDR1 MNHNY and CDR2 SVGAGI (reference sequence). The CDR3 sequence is CASSYPRAGVVETQYF. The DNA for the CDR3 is TGTGCCAGCAGTTACCCGCGGGCAGGGGTCGTAGAGACCCAGTACTTC.

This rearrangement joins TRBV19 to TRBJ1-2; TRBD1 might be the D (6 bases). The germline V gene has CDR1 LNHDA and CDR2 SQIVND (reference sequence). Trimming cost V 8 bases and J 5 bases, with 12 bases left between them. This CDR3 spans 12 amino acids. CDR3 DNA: TGTGCCAGTGAGGGGGTAGGGTATGGCTACACCTTC. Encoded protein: CASEGVGYGYTF. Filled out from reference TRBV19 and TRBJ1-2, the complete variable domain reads DGGITQSPKYLFRKEGQNVTLSCEQNLNHDAMYWYRQDPGQGLRLIYYSQIVNDFQKGDIAEGYSVSREKKESFPLTVTSAQKNPTAFYLCASEGVGYGYTFGSGTRLTVV.

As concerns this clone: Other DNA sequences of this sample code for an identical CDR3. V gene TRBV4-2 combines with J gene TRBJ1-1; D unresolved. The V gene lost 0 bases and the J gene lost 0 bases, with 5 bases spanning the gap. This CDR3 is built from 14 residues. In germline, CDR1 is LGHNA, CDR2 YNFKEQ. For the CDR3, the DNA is TGTGCCAGCAGCCAAGATTTATTGAACACTGAAGCTTTCTTT. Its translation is CASSQDLLNTEAFF.